The clone carrying this T cell receptor delta chain is deemed large. The sample has other DNA sequences that encode this CDR3 too. The data are from a study of gamma-delta chains in newborns, infants, children. Across the study: Innate gammadelta T cells reportedly expand polyclonally right after birth, driven by microbial exposure, per the title.

With CATT, TCRdb re-called clones from the reads. The data contain under 2,000 delta-chain clones, roughly 1.1% of them singletons. This CDR3 spans 23 amino acids. CDR1 TSWWSYY and CDR2 QGS come from the germline V gene. V was clipped by 1 base and J by 1 base; unmatched bases: 26. The sample was blood. The rearrangement links TRDV1 to TRDJ1, with 8 bases aligning to TRDD3. This TCR came from a child who was a newborn, infant or young child, either healthy, febrile or measles-vaccinated (not recorded which). The CDR3 coding sequence is TGTGCTCTTGGGGAACGGTGGTCCCTCCTACGTCTTACTGGGGGTCCCACCACCGATAAACTCATCTTT. Its translation is CALGERWSLLRLTGGPTTDKLIF.